This is a list of T cell receptor beta chains from one sample in a study of breast tumors, draining lymph nodes, adjacent tissues. TCRdb analysed the multiplex PCR reads with MiXCR anew, one entry per CDR3 protein. The sample lists about 100,000 distinct CDR3 sequences, 21% occurring once. The sequenced sample consisted of axillary lymph node tissue. Receptor source: a female donor with breast cancer. Some clones in this sample may be carry-over from other donors' samples. Both conserved end residues are part of each CDR3. The D gene is left open where the match is weak. Rows may omit the clone size; those that give it use once, few, many or a size class.

d_call j_call clone_size v_call cdr3_nt cdr3_aa
TRBD2 TRBJ2-1 few TRBV27 TGTGCCAGCAGTGCAGGGACTACCTCCAATGAGCAGTTCTTC CASSAGTTSNEQFF
TRBD1 TRBJ2-7 many TRBV25-1 TGTGCCAGCAGGAAAGGGGGCAGCGAGCAGTACTTC CASRKGGSEQYF
NA TRBJ2-5 many TRBV9 TGTGCCAGCAGCGTAGCGGCAGGGCCCCAAGAGACCCAGTACTTC CASSVAAGPQETQYF
NA TRBJ1-2 many TRBV19 TGTGCCAGTAGTCCCTACAGAGATGGCTACACCTTC CASSPYRDGYTF
TRBD2 TRBJ2-5 NA TRBV7-9 TGTGCCGGCAGCCCCGACAGAGCGGCTAGCGGAGAGACCCAGTACTTC CAGSPDRAASGETQYF
TRBD2 TRBJ2-1 NA TRBV5-4 TGTGCCAGCAGCTTGCCCCCCGGGACTAGCGGGAGGTACAATGAGCAGTTCTTC CASSLPPGTSGRYNEQFF
NA TRBJ1-2 many TRBV30 TGTGCCTGGAGGGCCCCAGGGGCGGGCGGCTACACCTTC CAWRAPGAGGYTF
TRBD2 TRBJ2-3 many TRBV6-5 TGTGCCAGCAGCGCAGAAGCGGGGGTTGTAGATACGCAGTATTTT CASSAEAGVVDTQYF
NA TRBJ1-5 NA TRBV27 TGTGCCAGCAGTTTAAAGGTCGGGGGAGGGGATCAGCCCCAGCATTTT CASSLKVGGGDQPQHF
TRBD1 TRBJ1-6 many TRBV15 TGTGCCACCAGCAGAAAAGGACAGGGGAATTCACCCCTCCACTTT CATSRKGQGNSPLHF
NA TRBJ2-7 many TRBV20-1 TGCAGTGCTCATCGGTCGGGAGCCAACGAGCAGTACTTC CSAHRSGANEQYF
TRBD2 TRBJ2-3 many TRBV20-1 TGCAGTGCTAGAGCAGCGGGAGCGACAGATACGCAGTATTTT CSARAAGATDTQYF
NA TRBJ2-2 few TRBV19 TGTGCCAGTAGTACCTCCGCAGCAGGCCCCGGGGAGCTGTTTTTT CASSTSAAGPGELFF
TRBD2 TRBJ2-1 once TRBV4-1 TGCGCCAGCAGCCGGACTAGCGGCCTCCCCAATGAGCAGTCCTTC CASSRTSGLPNEQSF
TRBD2 TRBJ2-3 many TRBV5-1 TGCGCCAGCAAAAGCGGGGGGGCTAGCACAGATACGCAGTATTTT CASKSGGASTDTQYF
TRBD1 TRBJ2-3 many TRBV20-1 TGCAGTGCCCGGACAGGTGGAGGCACAGATACGCAGTATTTT CSARTGGGTDTQYF
NA TRBJ2-1 NA TRBV28 TGTGCCAGCAGTTTAGCTAGTAGCCGCCCTAGGAATGAGCAGTTCTTC CASSLASSRPRNEQFF
NA TRBJ1-2 many TRBV29-1 TGCAGCGTTGAGGTGGGATCGGCCTATGGCTACACCTTC CSVEVGSAYGYTF
NA TRBJ1-6 many TRBV6-5 TGTGCCAGCAGTTACTCTGGTCAACCCCTCCACTTT CASSYSGQPLHF
TRBD1 TRBJ1-2 many TRBV9 TGTGCCAGCAGCGCACACGGAGGGGGCCACTATGGCTACACCTTC CASSAHGGGHYGYTF